These T cell receptor beta chains were read from a single sample in a study of T cell repertoires in cytomegalovirus infection. TCRdb reanalysed the reads using MiXCR and keeps one entry per CDR3 protein. Among a few hundred thousand distinct CDR3 sequences listed, approximately 15% were seen once. Sequences were obtained from PBMCs. Receptor source: a human donor in good health (CMV status not recorded). Some clones in this sample may be carry-over from other donors' samples. Both conserved end residues are part of each CDR3. Fields, in order: J gene, V gene, D gene, clone size, CDR3 protein, CDR3 DNA. The D gene is left open where the match is weak. Rows give clone size only sometimes, using once, few, many, or a class for an expanded clone.

J: TRBJ2-3; V: TRBV7-6; D: TRBD2; size: many; CDR3: CASSTLAGVSTDTQYF; DNA: TGTGCCAGCAGCACCCTAGCGGGGGTGAGCACAGATACGCAGTATTTT
J: TRBJ2-4; V: TRBV14; D: TRBD1; size: many; CDR3: CASSQRTPGQGRNIQYF; DNA: TGTGCCAGCAGCCAGAGGACCCCGGGACAGGGGAGAAACATTCAGTACTTC
J: TRBJ2-2; V: TRBV7-8; D: NA; size: few; CDR3: CASSFGGDSFAGELFF; DNA: TGTGCCAGCAGCTTCGGCGGGGACAGTTTCGCCGGGGAGCTGTTTTTT
J: TRBJ2-5; V: TRBV20-1; D: TRBD2; size: NA; CDR3: CSATGTSGGPETQYF; DNA: TGCAGTGCGACCGGGACTAGCGGGGGTCCGGAGACCCAGTACTTC
J: TRBJ2-1; V: TRBV10-3; D: TRBD2; size: many; CDR3: CAIRNEAGNEQFF; DNA: TGTGCCATCAGGAACGAAGCGGGAAATGAGCAGTTCTTC
J: TRBJ2-5; V: TRBV28; D: TRBD2; size: many; CDR3: CASSTPALAGSQETQYF; DNA: TGTGCCAGCAGTACCCCTGCTTTAGCGGGATCACAAGAGACCCAGTACTTC
J: TRBJ1-1; V: TRBV6-1; D: NA; size: NA; CDR3: CASSDRRRTEAFF; DNA: TGTGCCAGCAGTGACAGAAGACGGACTGAAGCTTTCTTT
J: TRBJ1-1; V: TRBV20-1; D: NA; size: NA; CDR3: CSASSTWNTEAFF; DNA: TGCAGTGCTAGCTCTACTTGGAACACTGAAGCTTTCTTT
J: TRBJ2-7; V: TRBV7-2; D: NA; size: many; CDR3: CASSFDQEQYF; DNA: TGTGCCAGCAGCTTCGATCAGGAGCAGTACTTC
J: TRBJ2-5; V: TRBV10-3; D: TRBD1; size: NA; CDR3: CAARDRGQETQYF; DNA: TGTGCCGCTAGGGACAGGGGACAAGAGACCCAGTACTTC
J: TRBJ2-7; V: TRBV12-3/TRBV12-4; D: NA; size: many; CDR3: CASSGDGGIYEQYF; DNA: TGTGCCAGCAGTGGGGACGGCGGCATATACGAGCAGTACTTC
J: TRBJ1-5; V: TRBV6-2/TRBV6-3; D: NA; size: many; CDR3: CASSWTQNQPQHF; DNA: TGTGCCAGCAGTTGGACGCAAAATCAGCCCCAGCATTTT
J: TRBJ1-1; V: TRBV18; D: TRBD1; size: many; CDR3: CASSPEPRRQGLNTEAFF; DNA: TGTGCCAGCTCACCAGAGCCACGCCGACAGGGATTGAACACTGAAGCTTTCTTT
J: TRBJ2-7; V: TRBV7-2; D: TRBD1; size: many; CDR3: CASSLPTGIHEQYF; DNA: TGTGCCAGCAGCCTACCGACAGGGATCCACGAGCAGTACTTC
J: TRBJ1-3; V: TRBV10-3; D: NA; size: few; CDR3: CAISDGGSGNTIYF; DNA: TGTGCCATCAGTGACGGGGGCTCTGGAAACACCATATATTTT
J: TRBJ2-5; V: TRBV6-1; D: TRBD1; size: NA; CDR3: CASSEATGQQETQYF; DNA: TGTGCCAGCAGTGAAGCAACGGGACAGCAAGAGACCCAGTACTTC
J: TRBJ1-5; V: TRBV20-1; D: NA; size: NA; CDR3: CSASLTGTFDQPQHF; DNA: TGCAGTGCTAGTCTTACCGGGACCTTCGATCAGCCCCAGCATTTT
J: TRBJ2-1; V: TRBV14; D: NA; size: NA; CDR3: CASSQDGHLFGDEQFF; DNA: TGTGCCAGCAGCCAAGACGGGCATCTCTTTGGGGATGAGCAGTTCTTC
J: TRBJ1-4; V: TRBV18; D: NA; size: NA; CDR3: CASSVLGKPDEKLFF; DNA: TGTGCCAGCTCAGTCCTTGGGAAACCAGATGAAAAACTGTTTTTT
J: TRBJ2-7; V: TRBV28; D: NA; size: NA; CDR3: CASSLITGLSYEQYF; DNA: TGTGCCAGCAGTTTAATTACAGGCTTGAGCTACGAGCAGTACTTC